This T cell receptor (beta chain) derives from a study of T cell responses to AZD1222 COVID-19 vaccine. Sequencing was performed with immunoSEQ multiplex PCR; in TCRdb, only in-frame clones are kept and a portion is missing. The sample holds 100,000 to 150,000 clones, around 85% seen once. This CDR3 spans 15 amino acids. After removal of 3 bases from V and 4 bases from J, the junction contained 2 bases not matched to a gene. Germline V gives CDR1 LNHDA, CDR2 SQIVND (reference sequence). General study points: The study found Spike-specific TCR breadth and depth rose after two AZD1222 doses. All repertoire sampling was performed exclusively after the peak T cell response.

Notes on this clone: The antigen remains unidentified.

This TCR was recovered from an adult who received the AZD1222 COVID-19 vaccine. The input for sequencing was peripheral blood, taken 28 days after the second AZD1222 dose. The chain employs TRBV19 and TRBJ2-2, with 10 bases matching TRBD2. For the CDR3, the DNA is TGTGCCAGTAGTATTCTAGCGGGGGTCACCGGGGAGCTGTTTTTT. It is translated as CASSILAGVTGELFF.